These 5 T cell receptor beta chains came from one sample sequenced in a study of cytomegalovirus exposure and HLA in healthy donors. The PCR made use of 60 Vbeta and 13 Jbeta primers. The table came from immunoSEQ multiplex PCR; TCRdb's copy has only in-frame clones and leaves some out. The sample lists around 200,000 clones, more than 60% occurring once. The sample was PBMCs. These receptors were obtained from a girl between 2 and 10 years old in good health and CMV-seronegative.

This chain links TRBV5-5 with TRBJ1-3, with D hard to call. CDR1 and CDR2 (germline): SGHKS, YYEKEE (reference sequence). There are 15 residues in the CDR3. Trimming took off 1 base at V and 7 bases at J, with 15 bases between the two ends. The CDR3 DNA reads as TGTGCCAGCAGCTTGAGTAGCGTCCTGGCGAACACCATATATTTT. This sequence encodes CASSLSSVLANTIYF.

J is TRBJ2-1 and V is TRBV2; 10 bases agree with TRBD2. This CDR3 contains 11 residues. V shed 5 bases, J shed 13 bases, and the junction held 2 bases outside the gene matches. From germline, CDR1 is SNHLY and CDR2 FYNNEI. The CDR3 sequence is CASSWTSGQFF. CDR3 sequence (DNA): TGTGCCAGCAGTTGGACTAGCGGCCAGTTCTTC.

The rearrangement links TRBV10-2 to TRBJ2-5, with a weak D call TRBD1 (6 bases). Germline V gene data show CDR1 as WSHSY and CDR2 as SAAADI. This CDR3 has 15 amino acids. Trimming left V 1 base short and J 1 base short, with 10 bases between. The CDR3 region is CASSELAGVQETQYF. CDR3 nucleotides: TGCGCCAGCAGTGAGTTGGCAGGGGTCCAAGAGACCCAGTACTTC.

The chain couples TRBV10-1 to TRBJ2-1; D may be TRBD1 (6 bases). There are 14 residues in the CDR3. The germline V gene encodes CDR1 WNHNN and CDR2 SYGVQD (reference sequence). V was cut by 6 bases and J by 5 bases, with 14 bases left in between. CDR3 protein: CASSSDRVDNEQFF. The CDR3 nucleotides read TGCGCCAGCAGCTCGGACAGAGTAGACAATGAGCAGTTCTTC.

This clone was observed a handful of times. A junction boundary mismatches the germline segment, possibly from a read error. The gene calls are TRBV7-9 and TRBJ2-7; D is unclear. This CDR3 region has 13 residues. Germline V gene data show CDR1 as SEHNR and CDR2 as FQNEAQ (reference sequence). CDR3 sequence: CSSSPGVTYEQYF. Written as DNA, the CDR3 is TGTTCCAGCAGCCCCGGTGTGACCTACGAGCAGTACTTC.